This TCR beta chain is from a study of blood T cell repertoires in COVID-19 (dated by TCRdb to the early 2020s). Study-wide context: Collaborator samples came from the United States, Italy and Spain and covered acute and convalescent phases of COVID-19. The material from the prospective study consisted of cDNA or gDNA derived from T cells, B-cell-depleted T cells, or PBMCs. Deeply sampled blood TCRbeta repertoires from subjects exposed to, actively infected with, or recovered from COVID-19 were included in the dataset. The repertoires were made available in a free public database intended to serve as a resource for research on the immune response to SARS-CoV-2. Samples came from the ongoing ImmuneRACE study (first 160 participants) plus 1,254 subjects from 6 global collaborators. Nearly every sample came with metadata listing a de-identified subject ID, COVID-19 status, age in years and sex. HLA class I and class II types, where available, came from metadata supplied by the sample provider rather than from assay-based typing. Overall study outcomes, separate from this receptor: The amount of clinical and demographic metadata varied by source and participant and was provided uncurated.

From a lookup of the germline V gene, CDR1 and CDR2 are KGHSH and LQKENI. V loses 2 bases, J loses 1 base, and the germline ends lie 8 bases apart. The CDR3 numbers 15 residues from cysteine through phenylalanine. The CDR3 DNA has 45 bases and is translated from base 1. A word on this clone: Its target antigen remains unknown. Base-call qualities are not available, and no considerably larger clone is one nucleotide away.

TCRbeta CDR3 regions were amplified from genomic DNA by means of the immunoSEQ Assay, a bias-controlled multiplex PCR. In the source study's methods: The number of nucleated cells in each sample was estimated from the amplification of reference gene primers within the assay. To quantify the absolute abundance of each unique TCRbeta CDR3 rearrangement, sequence reads were collapsed and filtered. For each sample, productive Simpson clonality was calculated as the square root of Simpson's diversity index across productive rearrangements. TCRdb took this table from immuneACCESS and kept in-frame rearrangements with V and J called. Such tables lack part of the clones; where checked against another copy, unresolved V genes explain under half of the gap, and the rest is unexplained. That table supplies the V and J calls and clone size; D and trimming were determined from the DNA. In this sample the table shows just over 300,000 clones, roughly nine tenths of which occur a single time. Roughly 2.3% of the sample belongs to the ten largest clones.

Each collaborating institution followed its own protocols to collect whole blood in K2EDTA tubes. For TCRbeta analysis, collaborators shipped samples as frozen whole blood, isolated PBMCs, or DNA extracted from either of those sample types. The chain is assembled from TRBV18 and TRBJ1-4; the D gene is unclear. Sample: peripheral blood. This receptor was taken from a man aged 18 to 29 with active or convalescent COVID-19. CDR3 reads: CASSPNTLTNEKLFF. Here is the DNA: TGTGCCAGCTCACCAAATACTTTAACTAATGAAAAACTGTTTTTT.